The rows below give T cell receptor beta chains drawn from one sample of a study of T cell repertoires in cytomegalovirus infection. Their cognate antigens are unknown. TCRdb reprocessed the reads with MiXCR, giving one entry per CDR3 protein. The repertoire consists of around 430,000 distinct CDR3 sequences, with about 39% occurring once and the leading ten covering 35% to 50%. Sample: cultured PBMCs, taken from culture after CMV antigen stimulation. The receptors derive from a human donor in good health (CMV status not recorded). Some clones in this sample may be carry-over from other donors' samples. Each CDR3 is given with its conserved first and last residue. Fields, in order: clone size, V gene, D gene, J gene, CDR3 DNA, CDR3 protein. The D gene is left open where the match is weak. Some rows have no size entry. The others give once, few or many, or a class for an expanded clone.

clone size: -
V gene: TRBV12-3/TRBV12-4
D gene: TRBD2
J gene: TRBJ2-7
CDR3 DNA: TGTGCCAGCAGCCCGACTAGCGGGGGACCCTACGAGCAGTACTTC
CDR3 protein: CASSPTSGGPYEQYF

clone size: few
V gene: TRBV7-2
D gene: -
J gene: TRBJ2-5
CDR3 DNA: TGTGCCAGCAGCTCACTCGATGGCCAAGAGACCCAGTACTTC
CDR3 protein: CASSSLDGQETQYF

clone size: few
V gene: TRBV7-6
D gene: -
J gene: TRBJ1-2
CDR3 DNA: TGTGCCAGCAGCTTAGCTCCGGTGGTTGGTGGCTACACCTTC
CDR3 protein: CASSLAPVVGGYTF

clone size: -
V gene: TRBV5-4
D gene: TRBD1
J gene: TRBJ1-6
CDR3 DNA: TGTGCCAGCAGATCCGAAGGGACAGGGGATTCACCCCTCCACTTT
CDR3 protein: CASRSEGTGDSPLHF

clone size: -
V gene: TRBV27
D gene: -
J gene: TRBJ2-1
CDR3 DNA: TGTGCCAGCAGTTCCGACAGGGCGGGGGAGCAGTTCTTC
CDR3 protein: CASSSDRAGEQFF

clone size: few
V gene: TRBV6-2/TRBV6-3
D gene: -
J gene: TRBJ1-5
CDR3 DNA: TGTGCCAGCAGAACGGCGGAGAGTCAGCCCCAGCATTTT
CDR3 protein: CASRTAESQPQHF

clone size: few
V gene: TRBV7-2
D gene: TRBD2
J gene: TRBJ2-3
CDR3 DNA: TGTGCCAGCAGCTCCTGGACTAGCGGGGGCACAGATACGCAGTATTTT
CDR3 protein: CASSSWTSGGTDTQYF

clone size: -
V gene: TRBV5-4
D gene: TRBD1
J gene: TRBJ1-2
CDR3 DNA: TGTGCCAGCAGCCCTACGATCGGGACAGGGTATGGCTACACCTTC
CDR3 protein: CASSPTIGTGYGYTF

clone size: few
V gene: TRBV19
D gene: TRBD1
J gene: TRBJ1-1
CDR3 DNA: TGTGCCAGTGGACAGGTTAACACTGAAGCTTTCTTT
CDR3 protein: CASGQVNTEAFF

clone size: -
V gene: TRBV6-6
D gene: -
J gene: TRBJ1-2
CDR3 DNA: TGTGCCAGCAGTAACTGGGGAAATTCTAACTATGGCTACACCTTC
CDR3 protein: CASSNWGNSNYGYTF

clone size: -
V gene: TRBV7-9
D gene: -
J gene: TRBJ1-1
CDR3 DNA: TGTGCCAGCAGTACCGGACGGCAACCTAACACTGAAGCTTTCTTT
CDR3 protein: CASSTGRQPNTEAFF

clone size: -
V gene: TRBV29-1
D gene: TRBD2
J gene: TRBJ2-7
CDR3 DNA: TGCAGCGTTTTTGGGGGGGGAACAGGCTCCTACGAGCAGTACTTC
CDR3 protein: CSVFGGGTGSYEQYF

clone size: few
V gene: TRBV7-2
D gene: -
J gene: TRBJ2-7
CDR3 DNA: TGTGCCAGCAGCTGGTTAACGCAGGTCGAGCAGTACTTC
CDR3 protein: CASSWLTQVEQYF

clone size: -
V gene: TRBV20-1
D gene: -
J gene: TRBJ2-2
CDR3 DNA: TGCAGCCCACAGAACCCGAACACCGGGGAGCTGTTTTTT
CDR3 protein: CSPQNPNTGELFF

clone size: -
V gene: TRBV7-2
D gene: -
J gene: TRBJ1-1
CDR3 DNA: TGTGCCAGCAGCTGGGGGGGGAACACTGAAGCTTTCTTT
CDR3 protein: CASSWGGNTEAFF

clone size: -
V gene: TRBV6-1
D gene: -
J gene: TRBJ1-6
CDR3 DNA: TGTGCCAGCAGGGAAAGAGGGTTTGGGTGGAATTCACCCCTCCACTTT
CDR3 protein: CASRERGFGWNSPLHF

clone size: -
V gene: TRBV5-1
D gene: TRBD2
J gene: TRBJ2-1
CDR3 DNA: TGCGCCAGCAGCTTGCCCAGCGGGGGGGCCGTCAATGAGCAGTTCTTC
CDR3 protein: CASSLPSGGAVNEQFF

clone size: -
V gene: TRBV5-8
D gene: -
J gene: TRBJ1-4
CDR3 DNA: TGTGCCAGCAGCTTGGTAGGGCGTCAAGAAAAACTGTTTTTT
CDR3 protein: CASSLVGRQEKLFF

clone size: -
V gene: TRBV7-2
D gene: TRBD2
J gene: TRBJ2-3
CDR3 DNA: TGTGCCAGCAGCTTAACTAGCGGGGGACAAACAGATACGCAGTATTTT
CDR3 protein: CASSLTSGGQTDTQYF

clone size: few
V gene: TRBV12-3/TRBV12-4
D gene: TRBD1
J gene: TRBJ1-5
CDR3 DNA: TGTGCCAGCAGTCCCCTCGGGACAGGGGCCCATCAGCCCCAGCATTTT
CDR3 protein: CASSPLGTGAHQPQHF

clone size: -
V gene: TRBV29-1
D gene: -
J gene: TRBJ2-1
CDR3 DNA: TGCAGCGTTGAAAAAGGAGGCGAGCAGTTCTTC
CDR3 protein: CSVEKGGEQFF

clone size: -
V gene: TRBV7-2
D gene: -
J gene: TRBJ1-1
CDR3 DNA: TGTGCCAGCAGCCCCCGAAACCTGAACACTGAAGCTTTCTTT
CDR3 protein: CASSPRNLNTEAFF

clone size: few
V gene: TRBV12-3/TRBV12-4
D gene: -
J gene: TRBJ2-1
CDR3 DNA: TGTGCCAGCAGTTTAGCGCGGCAGCAGACCTACAATGAGCAGTTCTTC
CDR3 protein: CASSLARQQTYNEQFF

clone size: -
V gene: TRBV7-9
D gene: TRBD1
J gene: TRBJ1-6
CDR3 DNA: TGTGCCAGCAGAGGGACAGGCCAGAATTCACCCCTCCACTTT
CDR3 protein: CASRGTGQNSPLHF

clone size: few
V gene: TRBV6-1
D gene: TRBD1
J gene: TRBJ2-3
CDR3 DNA: TGTGCCAGCAGTGAAGTCGGACAGGGATTAGCAGATACGCAGTATTTT
CDR3 protein: CASSEVGQGLADTQYF

clone size: -
V gene: TRBV6-2/TRBV6-3
D gene: -
J gene: TRBJ2-5
CDR3 DNA: TGTGCCAGCAGTTCCGTTCGAGGACGGCCCGAAGAGACCCAGTACTTC
CDR3 protein: CASSSVRGRPEETQYF

clone size: few
V gene: TRBV20-1
D gene: TRBD1
J gene: TRBJ2-7
CDR3 DNA: TGCAGTGCGCCCGGGACAGCTTCCTACGAGCAGTACTTC
CDR3 protein: CSAPGTASYEQYF

clone size: -
V gene: TRBV2
D gene: TRBD1
J gene: TRBJ2-6
CDR3 DNA: TGTGCCAGTGACCGGACAGGGCAATCTGGGGCCAACGTCCTGACTTTC
CDR3 protein: CASDRTGQSGANVLTF

clone size: -
V gene: TRBV19
D gene: -
J gene: TRBJ2-5
CDR3 DNA: TGTGCCAGTGCCCGGGGAGACCAGTACCAAGAGACCCAGTACTTC
CDR3 protein: CASARGDQYQETQYF

clone size: -
V gene: TRBV5-4
D gene: -
J gene: TRBJ2-1
CDR3 DNA: TGTGCCAGCAGCTTGGGTGGGGTAGCGGTAAATGAGCAGTTCTTC
CDR3 protein: CASSLGGVAVNEQFF

clone size: many
V gene: TRBV7-8
D gene: -
J gene: TRBJ2-5
CDR3 DNA: TGTGCCAGCCGAGGGACCAATCAAGAGACCCAGTACTTC
CDR3 protein: CASRGTNQETQYF

clone size: many
V gene: TRBV6-2/TRBV6-3
D gene: -
J gene: TRBJ1-5
CDR3 DNA: TGTGCCAGCAGCCCCCGGGGGCAGCCCCAGCATTTT
CDR3 protein: CASSPRGQPQHF

clone size: many
V gene: TRBV6-1
D gene: TRBD1
J gene: TRBJ2-7
CDR3 DNA: TGTGCCAGCAGGCACTATCACCAGGGGGAAAGCTACGAGCAGTACTTC
CDR3 protein: CASRHYHQGESYEQYF